Following are 12 T cell receptor beta chains from one sample sequenced in a study of cytomegalovirus exposure and HLA in healthy donors (TCRdb year 2017). The protocol used for the library was the immunoSEQ multiplex PCR assay. The multiplex PCR relied on a mix of 60 forward primers for TCR Vbeta segments and 13 reverse primers for TCR Jbeta segments. TCRdb re-hosts the immuneACCESS table, in-frame sequences only. Its copies lack some clones; in the studies checked, an unresolved V gene accounts for under half of them, and the cause for the rest is not known. This sample lists roughly 93,000 clones; about 76% were detected once. The ten most abundant clones make up approximately 8.4% of the sample. The sample taken for sequencing was PBMCs. Receptor source: a human donor in good health.

The chain recombines TRBV7-7 with TRBJ2-3; TRBD1 matches at 7 bases. V lost 6 bases and J lost 2; bases outside the gene matches: 8. Germline loops: CDR1 SSHAT, CDR2 FNYEAQ (reference sequence). The CDR3 covers 15 residues. The CDR3 spells CASSLSTGPTDTQYF. CDR3 nucleotide sequence: TGTGCCAGCAGTCTCTCGACAGGGCCCACAGATACGCAGTATTTT. Full variable domain (rest looked up from reference TRBV7-7 and TRBJ2-3): GAGVSQSPRYKVTKRGQDVTLRCDPISSHATLYWYQQALGQGPEFLTYFNYEAQPDKSGLPSDRFSAERPEGSISTLTIQRTEQRDSAMYRCASSLSTGPTDTQYFGPGTRLTVL.

The J gene is TRBJ1-1, the V gene TRBV5-1; tentatively, D is TRBD1 (6 bases). The CDR3 extends over 16 amino acids. The germline CDR1 and CDR2 sequences are SGHRS and YFSETQ. Trimming pared 3 bases from V and 3 bases from J, leaving 18 bases between. CDR3 nucleotide sequence: TGCGCCAGCAGCTCCGACATCACAGGGTGCGACACTGAAGCTTTCTTT. Translating it yields CASSSDITGCDTEAFF.

V gene TRBV13 combines with J gene TRBJ1-1; D unclear. This CDR3 region has 14 residues. Trimming removed 3 bases at V and 0 bases at J, with 8 bases between. Germline V gives CDR1 PRHDT, CDR2 FYEKMQ (reference sequence). In DNA, the CDR3 is TGTGCCAGCAGCTTCGGCAGGCTGAACACTGAAGCTTTCTTT. Residues: CASSFGRLNTEAFF.

V is TRBV19 and J is TRBJ1-1, with D tentatively TRBD1 (6 bases). Germline V lookup: CDR1 LNHDA, CDR2 SQIVND (reference sequence). Trimming took 10 bases from V and 3 from J, leaving 18 bases between them. This CDR3 spans 14 amino acids. In nucleotides, the CDR3 is TGTGCCACAAAGAGGGGGGGGGCCGACACTGAAGCTTTCTTT. This gives the protein CATKRGGADTEAFF.

The chain couples TRBV7-8 to TRBJ2-1; TRBD2 matches at 11 bases. Germline CDR1 and CDR2: SGHVS and FQNEAQ. This CDR3 contains 17 residues. V was pared by 1 base and J by 0 bases, with 2 bases of the junction left unmatched. The CDR3 protein is CASSLVLAGGSYNEQFF. The CDR3 DNA follows: TGTGCCAGCAGCTTAGTCCTAGCGGGGGGCTCCTACAATGAGCAGTTCTTC.

The chain recombines TRBV11-2 with TRBJ2-7; the match to TRBD1 covers 7 bases. CDR1 and CDR2 (germline): SGHAT, FQNNGV. The CDR3 runs 16 residues. J lost 1 base, V lost 4 bases, and 10 bases had no gene match. The CDR3 here is CASSSPGTEGSYEQYF. Here the CDR3 DNA reads TGTGCCAGCAGCTCCCCCGGGACAGAGGGATCCTACGAGCAGTACTTC.

This clone was counted once. The chain recombines TRBV19 with TRBJ1-5; 9 nucleotides align to TRBD1. V was pared by 3 bases and J by 0 bases, with 12 bases of the junction left unmatched. The germline V gene encodes CDR1 LNHDA and CDR2 SQIVND (reference sequence). The length of the CDR3 is 19 residues. The CDR3 bases are TGTGCCAGTAGTATGTTGGTAAGGGACAGGGTACTTAGCAATCAGCCCCAGCATTTT. Its translation: CASSMLVRDRVLSNQPQHF.

This chain joins TRBV7-2 and TRBJ1-1; no reliable D call. The germline V gene encodes CDR1 SGHTA and CDR2 FQGNSA. This CDR3 has 17 residues. V was clipped by 1 base and J by 6 bases, with 21 bases between them. The CDR3 region has the DNA TGTGCCAGCAGCTTAGAGATCTATAAGCACGGGGATCCTGAAGCTTTCTTT. Protein sequence: CASSLEIYKHGDPEAFF.

The chain is built from TRBV9 and TRBJ1-2; 12 nucleotides match TRBD1. The germline V gene encodes CDR1 SGDLS and CDR2 YYNGEE. This CDR3 has 18 residues. J was trimmed by 8 bases and V by 4 bases; bases with no gene match: 18. The CDR3, as DNA: TGTGCCAGCAGCCTTAAATGGGACCGGGGACAGGGGGCCGAAGGCTACACCTTC. This sequence encodes CASSLKWDRGQGAEGYTF.

The gene calls are TRBV15 and TRBJ2-7, with a weak D call TRBD2 (7 bases). In germline, CDR1 is LNHNV, CDR2 YYDKDF (reference sequence). The V and J ends lost 0 bases and 0 bases respectively, with 9 bases between them. The CDR3 has 15 residues. This CDR3 reads CATSREGGGSYEQYF. The CDR3 DNA follows: TGTGCCACCAGCAGAGAAGGGGGGGGCTCCTACGAGCAGTACTTC.

The V gene is TRBV6-5, the J gene TRBJ1-2; the match to TRBD1 covers 11 bases. The junction had 6 bases not matched to a gene; V was cut back by 4 bases and J by 5 bases. Germline CDR1 and CDR2: MNHEY and SVGAGI. The CDR3 spans 15 residues. The CDR3 spells CASSWGQGDWYGYTF. The CDR3 nucleotides read TGTGCCAGCAGTTGGGGACAGGGGGATTGGTATGGCTACACCTTC.

The chain links TRBV30 to TRBJ1-5; 10 bases fit TRBD1. The CDR3 runs 15 residues. Unmatched junction bases numbered 6, after V lost 5 bases and J lost 2 bases. The V gene's germline CDR1 is GTSNPN and CDR2 SVGIG (reference sequence). CDR3 amino acids: CAWDRGLGGNQPQHF. The CDR3 DNA is TGTGCCTGGGACAGGGGGCTTGGGGGCAATCAGCCCCAGCATTTT.